The TCR beta chain described here comes from a study of CD4 T cells in relation to SARS-CoV-2 and coronaviruses (dated by TCRdb to the early 2020s). Notes on the research overall: In the ViraFEST assay, PBMCs were cultured with antigen for approximately 9 days, after which TCR beta CDR3s were sequenced to identify clonal expansions specific to the antigen. An HIV-1 Nef peptide pool or a culture without peptide was used as the negative reference condition. Patient-derived lymphoblastoid cell lines were used to map the HLA restriction of shared crossreactive spike epitopes. Memory CD4+ T cell crossreactivity between SARS-CoV-2 and common cold coronavirus spike proteins was assessed at the TCR clonotype level in the study. The Adaptive Biotechnologies TCR-sequencing kit was used to sequence samples from three pre-COVID donors and the naive versus memory experiments, whereas other data were Illumina-based. A different, Illumina-based TCR-beta assay was used to sequence expansion assays from other donors in the study.

Note on this clone: The antigen this receptor binds is unknown. No quality values exist for individual bases; no much larger clone is one base distant.

CD4+ T cells from unexposed donors were collected before the COVID-19 pandemic (2011-2018). After less than 13 days of culture, CD4+ T cells were isolated with the EasySep CD4+ T cell isolation kit. As cell number allowed, CD4+ T cells from unexposed donors were tested for reactivity to SARS-CoV-2 S and N and to four common cold coronavirus spike pools. Each well held 1.5 million to 2.5 million PBMCs cultured in IMDM containing 5% human AB serum and 10 IU/ml IL-2. Half of the culture medium was replaced with fresh IL-2-containing medium on days 3 and 7. Triplicate replicate wells were generally used for each peptide culture condition. Leukapheresis product for the unexposed donors was bought commercially. PBMCs were isolated from leukapheresis product or whole blood by Ficoll-Paque PLUS gradient centrifugation. The PBMCs went either fresh into the expansion assay or into cryopreservation at -140 degrees C. The QIAamp Micro DNA Kit was used to extract genomic DNA from the CD4+ T cells.

What the authors observed across the whole study: Crossreactivity analysis was centred on spike protein, so crossreactivity against other viral proteins was not assessed. No donor contributed both pre-pandemic and post-infection samples, which limited tracing the source of pre-existing responses. Memory CD4+ clonotypes crossrecognizing SARS-CoV-2 and at least one common cold coronavirus spike were found in roughly three fifths of donors. Significantly weaker SARS-CoV-2-driven expansion was shown by crossreactive clones than by monoreactive clones, consistent with antigenic imprinting. Small numbers of patients and of tested TCRs were a limitation of the study.

The library was produced with the immunoSEQ multiplex PCR assay. Under the source paper's analysis protocol: During preprocessing, nonproductive sequences were removed, as were CDR3s that did not start with C, did not end with F or W, or were shorter than 7 amino acids. Antigen-specific clonotypes were called with the MANAFEST web app, based on expansion relative to reference and other culture wells. A clone was considered positive if significant expansion relative to the reference culture was observed in 2 of 3 replicate wells at an FDR below 0.05. A further requirement for positive clones was significant expansion compared with all other tandem wells, along with an odds ratio above 5. CDR3 homology was measured as pairwise Levenshtein distance, computed with the stringdist R package after trimming three terminal residues from each end. What TCRdb holds here is the immuneACCESS table cut down to in-frame rearrangements. Part of the clones is not present; checked against another copy, under half of the missing clones reflect an unresolved V gene, and the others are unexplained. From that table come the V and J calls and clone size; the DNA was used to work out D and trimming. Within this sample are about 19,000 clones, with over 65% of them counted one time only. About 23% of the sample is in the top ten clones.

The CDR3 holds 15 amino acids from the cysteine to the phenylalanine. The sequence is cut down to CDR3 DNA, 45 bases in frame from base 1. The germline V gene sets CDR1 to SQVTM and CDR2 to ANQGSEA. Here V drops 6 bases and J drops 5 bases, and the junction holds 9 bases not matched to any gene. The sequence was collected from a human donor in good health. The sample consisted of CD4+ T cells from PBMCs, cultured in vitro. The rearrangement combines TRBV29-1 with TRBJ2-5, with 13 central nucleotides matching TRBD2. For the CDR3, the sequence is CSVATSGRAGETQYF. The bases read TGCAGCGTCGCTACTAGCGGGAGGGCCGGGGAGACCCAGTACTTC.